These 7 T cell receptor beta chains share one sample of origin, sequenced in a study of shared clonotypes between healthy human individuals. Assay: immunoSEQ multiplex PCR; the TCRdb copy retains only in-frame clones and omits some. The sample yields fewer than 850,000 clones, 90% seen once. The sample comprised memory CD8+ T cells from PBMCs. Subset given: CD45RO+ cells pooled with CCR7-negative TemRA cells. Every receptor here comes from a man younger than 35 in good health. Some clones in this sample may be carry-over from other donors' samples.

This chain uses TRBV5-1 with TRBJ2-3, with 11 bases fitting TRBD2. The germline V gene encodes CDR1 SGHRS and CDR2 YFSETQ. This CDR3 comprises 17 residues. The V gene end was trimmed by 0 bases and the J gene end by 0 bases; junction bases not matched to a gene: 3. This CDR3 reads CASSLAIAGGSTDTQYF. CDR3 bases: TGCGCCAGCAGCTTGGCGATAGCGGGAGGGAGCACAGATACGCAGTATTTT.

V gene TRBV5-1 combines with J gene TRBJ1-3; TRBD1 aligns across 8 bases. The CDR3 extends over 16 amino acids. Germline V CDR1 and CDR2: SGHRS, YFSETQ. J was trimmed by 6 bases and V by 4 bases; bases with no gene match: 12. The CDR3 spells CASSKSTGQVENTIYF. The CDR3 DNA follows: TGCGCCAGCAGCAAGAGCACGGGACAGGTGGAAAACACCATATATTTT. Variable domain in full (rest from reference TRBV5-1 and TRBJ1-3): KAGVTQTPRYLIKTRGQQVTLSCSPISGHRSVSWYQQTPGQGLQFLFEYFSETQRNKGNFPGRFSGRQFSNSRSEMNVSTLELGDSALYLCASSKSTGQVENTIYFGEGSWLTVV.

CDR3 region: CASSYGGQETEAFF. The CDR3 region has the DNA TGTGCCAGCAGCTACGGAGGGCAGGAGACCGAAGCTTTCTTT. The chain has TRBV7-8 and TRBJ1-1; D gene unclear. The CDR3 extends over 14 amino acids. Trimming left V 4 bases short and J 8 bases short, with 17 bases between. Germline-derived CDR1 and CDR2 are SGHVS and FQNEAQ.

Here the CDR3 DNA reads TGTGCCAGTAAAACTAGCGGGGGCACCCTCTACAATGAGCAGTTCTTC. Protein product: CASKTSGGTLYNEQFF. The chain combines TRBV19 with TRBJ2-1; 11 nucleotides match TRBD2. The germline V gene encodes CDR1 LNHDA and CDR2 SQIVND (reference sequence). Germline trimming cut 7 bases from V and 3 bases from J; bases unmatched to any gene: 8. CDR3 length equals 16 residues. Combining the CDR3 with reference TRBV19 and TRBJ2-1 gives the whole variable domain DGGITQSPKYLFRKEGQNVTLSCEQNLNHDAMYWYRQDPGQGLRLIYYSQIVNDFQKGDIAEGYSVSREKKESFPLTVTSAQKNPTAFYLCASKTSGGTLYNEQFFGPGTRLTVL.

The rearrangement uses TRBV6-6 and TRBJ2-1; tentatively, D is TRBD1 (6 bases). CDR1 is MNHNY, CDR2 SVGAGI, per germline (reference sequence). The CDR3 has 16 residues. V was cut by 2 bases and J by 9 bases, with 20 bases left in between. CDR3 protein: CASSYLRRRGKVEQFF. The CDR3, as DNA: TGTGCCAGCAGTTACCTCAGACGCAGGGGAAAGGTTGAGCAGTTCTTC.

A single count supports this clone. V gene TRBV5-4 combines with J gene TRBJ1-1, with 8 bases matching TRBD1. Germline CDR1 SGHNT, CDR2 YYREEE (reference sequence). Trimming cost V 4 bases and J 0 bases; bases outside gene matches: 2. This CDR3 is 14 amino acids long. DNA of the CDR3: TGTGCCAGCAGCCTCAGGGGGCTGAACACTGAAGCTTTCTTT. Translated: CASSLRGLNTEAFF.

CDR3 region: CSVSPDPSYEQYF. CDR3 DNA: TGCAGCGTTTCTCCTGATCCTTCCTACGAGCAGTACTTC. J is TRBJ2-5 and V is TRBV29-1; D remains unclear. The end of the DNA fits TRBJ2-7 better, so the J call may be wrong. The CDR3 sequence is 13 residues long. Germline V gene sequence: CDR1 SQVTM, CDR2 ANQGSEA.